This T cell receptor (beta chain) was sequenced during a study of early T cells in non-severe SARS-CoV-2 infection. The wider study: Bulk RNA isolated from unsorted whole blood underwent sequencing; chains were not paired.

Tagging with unique molecular identifiers was applied to individual cDNA molecules. TCRdb passed the 5' RACE reads through MiXCR, listing each CDR3 protein once. The repertoire includes about 46,000 distinct CDR3 sequences, about a tenth of them detected once, and under 15% sits in the top ten. In its sample, this clonotype was seen many times. Its antigen is as yet unknown. Study results and caveats: Private and CD4 specificities were missed by VDJdb matching, skewed to anti-spike CD8.

The receptor comes from an adult who was a healthcare worker with PCR-confirmed SARS-CoV-2 infection or an uninfected control (not recorded which). Sequencing input: whole blood.

The CDR3 DNA reads as TGCAGTGCTAGAACCCCCCGGGAGACCCAGTACTTC. Residues: CSARTPRETQYF. V gene TRBV20-1 combines with J gene TRBJ2-5; no clear D gene. The CDR3 is made up of 12 amino acids. With 2 bases removed from V and 5 bases from J, the gap between germline ends came to 9 bases. Germline CDR1 DFQATT, CDR2 SNEGSKA (reference sequence).